This T cell receptor (beta chain) was sequenced for a study of CD8+CD57+ T cells in acquired aplastic anemia. The CDR3 loop spans 13 amino acids. Trimming cost V 5 bases and J 5 bases, with 9 bases left between them. Per the germline V gene, CDR1 is SGHTA and CDR2 is FQGTGA. Both TCR beta VDJ combination and CDR3 sequence profiling were carried out. Genomic DNA was the template for this profiling. TCRdb independently ran MiXCR on the reads; one entry per CDR3 protein. This sample has under 200,000 distinct CDR3 sequences; 71% occur once, and the top ten carry 35% to 50%. Patients who underwent sequencing had shown CD8+CD57+ cell expansion by flow cytometry.

This chain links TRBV7-3 with TRBJ2-2, with D possibly TRBD2 on 5 matching bases. The sequence was collected from a human donor with aplastic anemia. Sample: sorted CD4+, CD8+, or CD8+CD57+ T cells (not recorded which) from PBMCs. The CDR3 spells CASSATRTGELFF. The CDR3, as DNA: TGTGCCAGCAGCGCTACTAGAACCGGGGAGCTGTTTTTT.